This T cell receptor beta chain stems from a study of T cell changes during pregnancy in multiple sclerosis. Assay: immunoSEQ multiplex PCR; the TCRdb copy retains only in-frame clones and omits some. Here the sample spans around 40,000 clones, around nine tenths being singletons. From germline, CDR1 is SGHVS and CDR2 FQNEAQ. The length of the CDR3 is 12 residues. Trimming shortened V by 5 bases and J by 3 bases, and 7 bases separated the two germline ends. The genes are TRBV7-8 and TRBJ1-2; D gene unclear. The sequence came from a female donor with multiple sclerosis, enrolled in a pregnancy study. The sequencing here drew on CD4+ T cells from peripheral blood mononuclear cells, taken in the second trimester of pregnancy. CDR3 bases: TGTGCCAGCAGCCGCCGGGACTATGGCTACACCTTC. This gives the protein CASSRRDYGYTF.